This TCR beta chain was observed in a study of beta chain features in type 1 diabetes. The CDR3 has 12 residues. The V gene's germline CDR1 is MNHNY and CDR2 SVGAGI (reference sequence). V trimming: 6 bases; J trimming: 6 bases; junction bases outside the gene matches: 5. A few counts support this clone. As every portion of the isolated RNA was reverse transcribed, the sequencing read expressed TCRB transcripts. Around 3.57 million reads was the average for naive, central memory and regulatory T cell samples. Data came from immunoSEQ multiplex PCR; TCRdb stores just in-frame clones and leaves some out. The table records about 340,000 clones, around 7.6% of them present only once.

The gene calls are TRBV6-6 and TRBJ2-7; 7 nucleotides align to TRBD1. Sequencing input: central memory CD4+ T cells from blood. This TCR derives from a woman aged 18-35 years in good health. The CDR3 nucleotides read TGTGCCAGCAGCCATACAGGGGTCGAGCAGTACTTC. Translating gives CASSHTGVEQYF.